These 14 T cell receptor beta chains were all obtained from the same sample, sequenced in a study of CD8+CD57+ T cells in acquired aplastic anemia. TCR beta VDJ and CDR3 were profiled, and genomic DNA was the template. TCRdb used MiXCR to reprocess the reads, holding one entry per CDR3 protein. The profile shows about 190,000 distinct CDR3 sequences, less than 65% of them singletons. The sample consisted of sorted CD4+, CD8+, or CD8+CD57+ T cells (not recorded which) from PBMCs. All receptors derive from a human donor in good health, serving as a control.

This clonotype has at least ten counts. The chain employs TRBV14 and TRBJ1-1; D unclear. The V end was cut by 4 bases, the J end by 1 base, with 16 bases between. This CDR3 has 16 amino acids. Germline V gene lookup returns CDR1 SGHDN and CDR2 FVKESK. The CDR3 nucleotides read TGTGCCAGCAGCCCCAGGAAAGGACTATGGAACACTGAAGCTTTCTTT. Its translation: CASSPRKGLWNTEAFF.

As to this clonotype: Because the CDR3 is missing its conserved closing phenylalanine or tryptophan, this is likely a read error. The chain couples TRBV7-2 to TRBJ2-5; TRBD2 matches at 10 bases. V was pared by 3 bases and J by 7 bases, with 11 bases of the junction left unmatched. The CDR3 sequence is 16 residues long. From germline, CDR1 is SGHTA and CDR2 FQGNSA. CDR3 sequence reads: CASSFQRGGRGGTQYL. The CDR3 DNA sequence: TGTGCCAGCAGCTTCCAGCGGGGGGGCCGTGGAGGGACCCAGTACCTC.

This clonotype has just a few counts. This rearrangement joins TRBV18 to TRBJ2-3; D is unresolved. Germline CDR1 reads KGHSH; CDR2 reads LQKENI. This CDR3 has 14 amino acids. V was shortened by 6 bases and J by 6 bases, with 16 bases between the two germline ends. The CDR3 coding sequence is TGTGCCAGCTCTGCCGGAGATGACGGGGATACGCAGTATTTT. It yields the protein CASSAGDDGDTQYF.

This clonotype was picked up many times. The chain links TRBV13 to TRBJ2-7; unclear D gene. V was clipped by 0 bases and J by 7 bases, with 10 bases between them. The CDR3 runs to 13 residues. The germline gives CDR1 PRHDT, CDR2 FYEKMQ (reference sequence). The CDR3 DNA is TGTGCCAGCAGCTTAGGTGGGGAAGGGGAGCAGTACTTC. Its protein product is CASSLGGEGEQYF. The whole variable domain, filled in from reference TRBV13 and TRBJ2-7, reads AAGVIQSPRHLIKEKRETATLKCYPIPRHDTVYWYQQGPGQDPQFLISFYEKMQSDKGSIPDRFSAQQFSDYHSELNMSSLELGDSALYFCASSLGGEGEQYFGPGTRLTVT.

The chain combines TRBV15 with TRBJ1-5; D ambiguous. The CDR3 has 14 residues. V was clipped by 5 bases and J by 0 bases, with 8 bases between them. CDR1 LNHNV and CDR2 YYDKDF come from the germline V gene (reference sequence). The CDR3 region is CATSFSYSNQPQHF. CDR3 in DNA: TGTGCCACCAGCTTCTCTTATAGCAATCAGCCCCAGCATTTT.

The chain couples TRBV19 to TRBJ2-4; D not resolved. Germline V CDR1 and CDR2: LNHDA, SQIVND (reference sequence). The CDR3 is made up of 14 amino acids. Trimming left V 3 bases short and J 0 bases short, with 6 bases between. The CDR3: CASSIVVAKNIQYF. The CDR3 DNA reads as TGTGCCAGTAGTATTGTAGTAGCCAAAAACATTCAGTACTTC. Using reference TRBV19 and TRBJ2-4 for the parts outside the CDR3, the full variable domain is DGGITQSPKYLFRKEGQNVTLSCEQNLNHDAMYWYRQDPGQGLRLIYYSQIVNDFQKGDIAEGYSVSREKKESFPLTVTSAQKNPTAFYLCASSIVVAKNIQYFGAGTRLSVL.

This clonotype has more than one count but fewer than ten. This chain connects TRBV15 to TRBJ1-1; no clear D gene. CDR1 is LNHNV and CDR2 is YYDKDF in the germline V gene (reference sequence). Trimming removed 4 bases at V and 3 bases at J, with 15 bases between. There are 15 residues in the CDR3. The DNA for the CDR3 is TGTGCCACCAGCATTTGGCTCGGAACGGACACTGAAGCTTTCTTT. Its translation: CATSIWLGTDTEAFF.

This clonotype was seen only once. The chain uses TRBV10-3 and TRBJ1-2; D is uncertain. V was shortened by 4 bases and J by 4 bases, with 7 bases between the two germline ends. This CDR3 has 12 amino acids. The germline V gene encodes CDR1 ENHRY and CDR2 SYGVKD. The CDR3 reads CAISVETYGYTF. CDR3 sequence (DNA): TGTGCCATCAGTGTGGAAACCTATGGCTACACCTTC.

This clonotype showed up many times. V gene TRBV5-8 combines with J gene TRBJ2-1; the D is unclear. The germline V gene encodes CDR1 SGHTS and CDR2 YDEGEE. This CDR3 is built from 15 residues. Trimming pared 0 bases from V and 5 bases from J, leaving 12 bases between. The CDR3 region is CASSLALYNDNEQFF. Here the CDR3 DNA reads TGTGCCAGCAGCTTGGCCCTTTATAATGACAATGAGCAGTTCTTC. Full variable domain (missing parts from reference TRBV5-8 and TRBJ2-1): EAGVTQSPTHLIKTRGQQATLRCSPISGHTSVYWYQQALGLGLQFLLWYDEGEERNRGNFPPRFSGRQFPNYSSELNVNALELEDSALYLCASSLALYNDNEQFFGPGTRLTVL.

Of note for this clonotype: This is likely a read error, given that the CDR3 carries no conserved phenylalanine or tryptophan at its end. The J gene is TRBJ2-7, the V gene TRBV10-1, with 11 nucleotides matching TRBD1. The CDR3 runs to 14 residues. The germline V gene has CDR1 WNHNN and CDR2 SYGVQD (reference sequence). The V and J ends lost 4 bases and 3 bases, in that order; junction bases with no gene match: 2. The CDR3 nucleotides read TGCGCCAGCAGTGTAGGGACAGGGGGCTACGAGCAGTACCTC. It is translated as CASSVGTGGYEQYL.

This clonotype was counted at least ten times. V and J are TRBV28 and TRBJ2-6; D not certain. Germline V gene sequence: CDR1 MDHEN, CDR2 SYDVKM. The V end lost 10 bases, the J end lost 0 bases, and 7 bases lay between the germline ends. This CDR3 spans 13 amino acids. The CDR3 protein is CATMSSGANVLTF. The CDR3 nucleotides read TGTGCCACCATGAGCTCTGGGGCCAACGTCCTGACTTTC. The full variable domain, with the rest looked up from reference TRBV28 and TRBJ2-6, is DVKVTQSSRYLVKRTGEKVFLECVQDMDHENMFWYRQDPGLGLRLIYFSYDVKMKEKGDIPEGYSVSREKKERFSLILESASTNQTSMYLCATMSSGANVLTFGAGSRLTVL.

This clonotype showed up just a few times. Possible read error: a much larger clone is one base away. The V and J genes are TRBV4-2 and TRBJ1-2; D unresolved. The CDR3 extends over 16 amino acids. Germline assignment: CDR1 LGHNA and CDR2 YNFKEQ. V lost 0 bases, J lost 3 bases, and 14 bases lay in between. Here the CDR3 reads CASSQDGQVGDYGYTF. CDR3 DNA: TGTGCCAGCAGCCAAGATGGGCAGGTCGGAGACTATGGCTACACCTTC.

This clonotype showed up many times. The V call is TRBV6-1, the J call TRBJ2-5; 7 nucleotides line up with TRBD1. CDR1 MNHNS and CDR2 SASEGT come from the germline V gene. V shed 4 bases, J shed 0 bases, and the junction held 14 bases outside the gene matches. The CDR3 runs 18 residues. The CDR3 DNA follows: TGTGCCAGCAGTGCCCCTCCCGGGACAGATCGGTACCAAGAGACCCAGTACTTC. As protein: CASSAPPGTDRYQETQYF.

To note about this clonotype: A much larger clone differs by one base, so this may be a read error. The rearrangement links TRBV5-4 to TRBJ2-1; D possibly corresponds to TRBD2 (6 bases). Trimming removed 5 bases at V and 7 bases at J, with 25 bases between. Per germline, CDR1 SGHNT and CDR2 YYREEE (reference sequence). The length of the CDR3 is 17 residues. Here the CDR3 DNA reads TGTGCCAGCAGTTTTCACTACGGGACTGGCATAAGGAATGAGCAGTTCTTC. The encoded protein is CASSFHYGTGIRNEQFF. The variable domain in full, completed from reference TRBV5-4 and TRBJ2-1, reads ETGVTQSPTHLIKTRGQQVTLRCSSQSGHNTVSWYQQALGQGPQFIFQYYREEENGRGNFPPRFSGLQFPNYSSELNVNALELDDSALYLCASSFHYGTGIRNEQFFGPGTRLTVL.